This T cell receptor beta chain was identified during a study of spatial heterogeneity in lung cancer. General study findings and limits: More often at tumor resection than at routine follow-up, ubiquitous expanded tumor TCRs were detected in the blood.

Per the germline V gene, CDR1 is SNHLY and CDR2 is FYNNEI. The CDR3 contains 13 residues. V shed 4 bases and J shed 5 bases, with 11 bases lying between them. About this clonotype: Its antigen remains unidentified. Given a much more abundant clone one base away, this may be a read error.

Time point in this sample: sample taken at primary tumor resection. The input material, whole RNA from tumor, nontumor lung or frozen PBMC, was sequenced unsorted. The study tagged each TCR cDNA molecule with a unique molecular identifier. TCRdb re-called the 5' RACE reads through MiXCR, storing one row per CDR3 protein. The sample carries about 38,000 distinct CDR3 sequences, 6.5% to 9.5% recorded once. This chain uses TRBV2 with TRBJ1-1; tentatively, D is TRBD1 (6 bases). This clonotype was sampled from a male donor with early-stage non-small cell lung cancer. The sequences come from PBMCs, collected at surgery. The CDR3 spells CASSVQGSTEAFF. DNA of the CDR3: TGTGCCAGCAGTGTACAGGGAAGTACTGAAGCTTTCTTT.